Listed below are T cell receptor beta chains from one sample, sequenced in a study of human T cells and chemical hapten exposure. From the RACE reads, TCRdb called clonotypes with MiXCR, one entry per CDR3 protein. The table lists 85,000 to 95,000 distinct CDR3 sequences, about 8.6% of them singletons. The specimen was whole blood. These receptors were collected from a female donor in good health. Some clones in this sample may be carry-over from other donors' samples. CDR3s include the opening cysteine and the closing phenylalanine or tryptophan. D genes are given only for firm matches. For some rows the clone size is stated as once, few or many, or as a class when expanded; others skip it.

clone_size	d_call	v_call	cdr3_length	j_call	cdr3_nt	cdr3_aa
many	TRBD2	TRBV28	16	TRBJ2-7	TGTGCCAGCAGACCCGTTACTAGCGGGAGGTTAAGCGAGCAGTACTTC	CASRPVTSGRLSEQYF
few	TRBD2	TRBV6-5	15	TRBJ2-4	TGTGCCAGCAGTTACTTAGCGGGATCCAAAAACATTCAGTACTTC	CASSYLAGSKNIQYF
many	TRBD1	TRBV28	16	TRBJ2-5	TGTGCCAGCAGTCCAAACCCGGACAGGGTCACGGAGACCCAGTACTTC	CASSPNPDRVTETQYF
.	TRBD1	TRBV2	14	TRBJ2-5	TGTGCCAGCAATCCGGGACAGACCCAAGAGACCCAGTACTTC	CASNPGQTQETQYF
few	.	TRBV6-5	13	TRBJ2-7	TGTGCCAGCAGTTCGAAGACAGATTACGAGCAGTACTTC	CASSSKTDYEQYF
few	.	TRBV24-1	15	TRBJ2-1	TGTGCCACCAGTGGTTGGGCGGGCGGCCACGATGAGCAGTTCTTC	CATSGWAGGHDEQFF
.	.	TRBV11-2	11	TRBJ2-5	TGTGCCAGCCGCTACAGAGAGACCCAGTACTTC	CASRYRETQYF
many	TRBD2	TRBV7-7	16	TRBJ2-1	TGTGCCAGCAGCTTAGGGGGAGCGGGAGTCTACAATGAGCAGTTCTTC	CASSLGGAGVYNEQFF
many	.	TRBV29-1	14	TRBJ2-7	TGCAGCGTTGTGAGCAGGGACACCCAGTACGAGCAGTACTTC	CSVVSRDTQYEQYF
few	.	TRBV10-3	13	TRBJ1-1	TGTGCCATCAGCGATACACAGAACACTGAAGCTTTCTTT	CAISDTQNTEAFF
medium-sized	.	TRBV19	15	TRBJ2-2	TGTGCCAGTAGTACGGTCGCGGAAGACACCGGGGAGCTGTTTTTT	CASSTVAEDTGELFF
many	.	TRBV5-1	16	TRBJ2-6	TGCGCCAGACCCCCGATGGATAGCTCTGGGGCCAACGTCCTGACTTTC	CARPPMDSSGANVLTF
few	.	TRBV6-6	13	TRBJ1-1	TGTGCCAGCAGTAATGATGGGAACACTGAAGCTTTCTTT	CASSNDGNTEAFF
.	.	TRBV11-2	17	TRBJ2-6	TGTGCCAGCAGCTTAGTGGGACACAACTCTGGGGCCAACGTCCTGACTTTC	CASSLVGHNSGANVLTF
.	TRBD2	TRBV5-1	18	TRBJ2-3	TGCGCCAGCAGCTTGGAGATTCGGGGACTAGCGGGGTCAGATACGCAGTATTTT	CASSLEIRGLAGSDTQYF
few	.	TRBV20-1	16	TRBJ1-6	TGCAGTGCTGCAAACCTCAAAGGACATTATAATTCACCCCTCCACTTT	CSAANLKGHYNSPLHF
many	.	TRBV15	15	TRBJ2-3	TGTGCCACCAGCAGAGAAGCAGGGGGCACAGATACGCAGTATTTT	CATSREAGGTDTQYF
few	.	TRBV27	16	TRBJ2-3	TGTGCCAGCAGTCTCAATGCACTAGCCCGCACAGATACGCAGTATTTT	CASSLNALARTDTQYF
many	.	TRBV14	13	TRBJ2-3	TGTGCCAGCAGCCACGAATCTACAGATACGCAGTATTTT	CASSHESTDTQYF
many	.	TRBV7-2	15	TRBJ1-5	TGTGCCAGCAGCTCCACAGGGATGGGCAATCAGCCCCAGCATTTT	CASSSTGMGNQPQHF
many	TRBD1	TRBV27	14	TRBJ2-7	TGTGCCAGCAGGACAGGGATTAGTAAGTACGAGCAGTACTTC	CASRTGISKYEQYF
few	TRBD2	TRBV20-1	14	TRBJ2-7	TGCAGTGCGACACAGACTAGCGGGCTACCCGAGCAGTACTTC	CSATQTSGLPEQYF
many	.	TRBV28	14	TRBJ2-7	TGTGCCAGCAGTTTGACAGTGATGACCTACGAGCAGTACTTC	CASSLTVMTYEQYF
few	.	TRBV12-3/TRBV12-4	14	TRBJ1-1	TGTGCCAGCAGTTTTGGGGTTTTGAACACTGAAGCTTTCTTT	CASSFGVLNTEAFF
.	.	TRBV12-3/TRBV12-4	13	TRBJ2-7	TGTGCCAGCAGTTTTCCGGACAGCTACGAGCAGTACTTC	CASSFPDSYEQYF
once	TRBD1	TRBV2	15	TRBJ1-5	TGTGTCAGCAACATGGGACAGGGGAAGAATCAGCCCCAGCATTTT	CVSNMGQGKNQPQHF
few	.	TRBV29-1	13	TRBJ1-2	TGCAGCGTTGAAGAGGGGGGGCGATATGGCTACACCTTC	CSVEEGGRYGYTF
.	.	TRBV10-2	15	TRBJ1-6	TGCGCCAGCAGTGATACTGGCACCAAGAATTCACCCCTCCACTTT	CASSDTGTKNSPLHF
few	TRBD2	TRBV20-1	15	TRBJ2-7	TGCAGTGCTAGAAAACTAGCGGGAGGTGTGTACGAGCAGTACTTC	CSARKLAGGVYEQYF
few	.	TRBV5-1	15	TRBJ1-2	TGCGCCAGCAGCTTGGGTGGACAGCCTTTCTATGGCTACACCTTC	CASSLGGQPFYGYTF
few	TRBD1	TRBV7-9	14	TRBJ1-4	TGTGCCAGCAGCTCGAGACAGGGGGATGAAAAACTGTTTTTT	CASSSRQGDEKLFF
.	.	TRBV28	12	TRBJ1-1	TGTGCCAGCAGGGACGGGAACACTGAAGCTTTCTTT	CASRDGNTEAFF
few	TRBD1	TRBV27	15	TRBJ2-5	TGTGCCAGCAGTTCCCAGGGGGACAGGGAAGAGACCCAGTACTTC	CASSSQGDREETQYF
few	.	TRBV5-1	15	TRBJ2-6	TGCGCCAGCAGCTTCACGCCATCCGGGGCCAACGTCCTGACTTTC	CASSFTPSGANVLTF
.	.	TRBV6-2/TRBV6-3	14	TRBJ1-2	TGTGCCAGCAGTTACTTGGGGAGAAACTATGGCTACACCTTC	CASSYLGRNYGYTF
many	TRBD2	TRBV4-2	19	TRBJ2-7	TGTGCCAGCAGCCAAGATAGCCTAGCGGGAGAGGCACACTCCTACGAGCAGTACTTC	CASSQDSLAGEAHSYEQYF
few	.	TRBV6-5	15	TRBJ1-3	TGTGCCAGCAGTTATGGGGGGGCGCGGGGAAACACCATATATTTT	CASSYGGARGNTIYF
.	TRBD2	TRBV2	16	TRBJ2-3	TGTGCCAGCGCTGGGGGACTAGCGGGAGTAAAAGATACGCAGTATTTT	CASAGGLAGVKDTQYF
many	TRBD2	TRBV7-9	15	TRBJ2-3	TGTGCCAGCAGCTTAACTAGCGAGAGCACAGATACGCAGTATTTT	CASSLTSESTDTQYF
.	.	TRBV4-2	15	TRBJ1-6	TGTGCCAGCAGCCAAGAACAGGGTGGTAATTCACCCCTCCACTTT	CASSQEQGGNSPLHF
.	.	TRBV6-5	13	TRBJ2-7	TGTGCCAGCTGGGGTGAGGGGGCCTACGAGCAGTACTTC	CASWGEGAYEQYF
few	TRBD2	TRBV20-1	14	TRBJ2-7	TGCAGTGCTACCCCTGGGACTAGCGGGAGTGGTCAGTACTTC	CSATPGTSGSGQYF
.	.	TRBV28	15	TRBJ2-2	TGTGCCAGCAGTTTAGGGGGACAGAACACCGGGGAGCTGTTTTTT	CASSLGGQNTGELFF
few	.	TRBV6-2/TRBV6-3	15	TRBJ2-5	TGTGCCAGCAGTTTTGGGACCGGATACCAAGAGACCCAGTACTTC	CASSFGTGYQETQYF
medium-sized	TRBD1	TRBV4-1	13	TRBJ1-4	TGCGCCAGCCACCAGACAGGGGGTGAAAAACTGTTTTTT	CASHQTGGEKLFF
.	TRBD1	TRBV3-1	14	TRBJ2-1	TGTGCCAGCAGCCAAGAAGGGACAGGGAATGAGCAGTTCTTC	CASSQEGTGNEQFF
.	.	TRBV20-1	13	TRBJ2-3	TGCAGTGCTAGAGGGGGACTTATTGATACGCAGTATTTT	CSARGGLIDTQYF
few	.	TRBV5-5	15	TRBJ2-2	TGTGCCAGCAGCGCTTTGGTCCATCGCCCTGGGGAGCTGTTTTTT	CASSALVHRPGELFF
.	.	TRBV27	15	TRBJ1-1	TGTGCCAGCAGTTTCTTGACAGCACTGAACACTGAAGCTTTCTTT	CASSFLTALNTEAFF
.	.	TRBV29-1	14	TRBJ1-1	TGCAGCGTTGAAGTCCAGACATTTAATAATGAAGCTTTCTTT	CSVEVQTFNNEAFF
.	.	TRBV10-3	12	TRBJ2-3	TGTGCCATCAGTGAGTCAAGAGATACGCAGTATTTT	CAISESRDTQYF
many	.	TRBV27	12	TRBJ2-1	TGTGCCAGCAGTATCGACAGGCATGAGCAGTTCTTC	CASSIDRHEQFF
few	.	TRBV29-1	12	TRBJ2-1	TGCAGCGTTGAAACACAGGGTGAGGAGCAGTTCTTC	CSVETQGEEQFF
.	.	TRBV7-2	13	TRBJ2-7	TGTGCCATCAGCTTGAGGAGCTCCTACGAGCAGTACTTC	CAISLRSSYEQYF
.	.	TRBV7-3	18	TRBJ1-4	TGTGCCAGCAGCTTAGGGCCCCAGAGGGGCGGGGTAATTGAAAAACTGTTTTTT	CASSLGPQRGGVIEKLFF